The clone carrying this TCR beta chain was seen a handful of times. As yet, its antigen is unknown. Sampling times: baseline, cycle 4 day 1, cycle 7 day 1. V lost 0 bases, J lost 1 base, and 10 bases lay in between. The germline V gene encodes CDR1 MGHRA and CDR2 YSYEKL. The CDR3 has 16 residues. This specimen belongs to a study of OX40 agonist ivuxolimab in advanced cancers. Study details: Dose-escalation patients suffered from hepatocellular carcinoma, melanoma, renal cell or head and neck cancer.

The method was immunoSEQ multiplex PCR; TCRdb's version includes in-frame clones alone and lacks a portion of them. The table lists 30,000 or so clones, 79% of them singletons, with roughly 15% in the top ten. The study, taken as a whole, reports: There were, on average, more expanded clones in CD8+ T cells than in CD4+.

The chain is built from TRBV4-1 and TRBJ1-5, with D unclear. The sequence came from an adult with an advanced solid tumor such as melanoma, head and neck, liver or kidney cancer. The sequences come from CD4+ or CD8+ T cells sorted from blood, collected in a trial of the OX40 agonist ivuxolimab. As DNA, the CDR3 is TGCGCCAGCAGCCAAGATCTTTACTGGAGCAATCAGCCCCAGCATTTT. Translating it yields CASSQDLYWSNQPQHF.